The clone carrying this T cell receptor beta chain was counted between two and nine times. Antigen: not known. The data originate from a study of response to subunit inactivated influenza vaccine. Each CDR3 protein gets one entry after TCRdb re-called the RT-PCR reads with MiXCR. The repertoire holds a few hundred thousand distinct CDR3 sequences, with around 15% as singletons. The CDR3 runs 16 residues. Findings of the study overall: New T cells are recruited in small numbers by each seasonal influenza vaccination, according to the authors' suggestion.

Specimen: PBMCs from blood, collected 11 to 12 days after vaccination. This clonotype originated in a man aged 50-60 years who received an inactivated influenza vaccine. This chain uses TRBV12-1 with TRBJ2-2; the listed D gene, TRBD1, was not tested against the DNA. TRBV12-1 is marked as a pseudogene. The CDR3 DNA is TGTGCCAGCATCCAAAGGGGGGACCCAGGGGCCGGGGAGCTGTTTTTT. Its translation: CASIQRGDPGAGELFF.